The T cell receptor (beta chain) under discussion was sequenced for a study of molecular identifiers for immune sequencing clone quantification. Study-level points and caveats: Molecules of identical TCR sharing a barcode could underestimate highly expanded clone sizes.

This clonotype occurred many times. Its target is unknown. The V end was cut by 9 bases, the J end by 0 bases, with 14 bases between. This CDR3 is 14 amino acids long. TCRdb redid the calling of the PCR reads with MiXCR, one entry per CDR3 protein. The data contain 85,000 to 90,000 distinct CDR3 sequences, nearly 25% of them seen just once; the ten biggest clones take up 0.6% to 0.9%. The receptor was derived from a human donor in good health. Some libraries in this study had Jurkat cell RNA spiked in. Material: naive CD8+ T cells from blood, with Jurkat cell RNA spiked in. As to subset: FACS-sorted CD8+CD4-CCR7+CD45RA+ naive T cells. This chain connects TRBV12-3 or TRBV12-4 to TRBJ1-1; D is perhaps TRBD1 (6 bases). CDR3 loop: CASGRQGLNTEAFF. The CDR3 bases are TGTGCCAGTGGACGTCAGGGGCTGAACACTGAAGCTTTCTTT.